Each of the 22 T cell receptor beta chains below was sequenced from the same sample in a study of blood T cell repertoires in COVID-19. Method: immunoSEQ multiplex PCR; TCRdb's copy keeps in-frame clones and lacks some. The sample comprises 200,000 to 250,000 clones, about four fifths of which are singletons, and 1.3% rests with the top ten. Material for sequencing was PBMCs or T cells enriched from blood (not recorded which). The source of these receptors is a woman in her thirties or forties with acute COVID-19.

The V call is TRBV7-4, the J call TRBJ1-2; TRBD1 might be the D (5 bases). Trimming took off 5 bases at V and 8 bases at J, with 21 bases between the two ends. There are 15 residues in the CDR3. CDR1 is SGHVT and CDR2 is SQSDAQ in the germline V gene. CDR3 in amino acids: CASSPPEGPLEGYTF. In nucleotides, the CDR3 is TGTGCCAGCAGCCCCCCGGAGGGACCCCTCGAAGGCTACACCTTC.

The rearrangement joins TRBV15 to TRBJ1-2; D gene ambiguous. Germline CDR1 is LNHNV and CDR2 is YYDKDF (reference sequence). The CDR3 covers 13 residues. V was clipped by 0 bases and J by 6 bases, with 8 bases between them. The CDR3, as DNA: TGTGCCACCAGCAGAGACAGGTGGGATGGCTACACCTTC. This translates into CATSRDRWDGYTF.

The V and J genes are TRBV27 and TRBJ2-7, with TRBD1 as a possible D gene (6 bases). Per the germline V gene, CDR1 is MNHEY and CDR2 is SMNVEV (reference sequence). V lost 8 bases to trimming and J lost 0 bases, with 11 bases between them. This CDR3 has 13 amino acids. CDR3 nucleotide sequence: TGTGCCAGCCGGGACACCAGCTCCTACGAGCAGTACTTC. Residues: CASRDTSSYEQYF.

The gene calls are TRBV10-3 and TRBJ1-2; D ambiguous. The CDR3 extends over 14 amino acids. V lost 3 bases and J lost 4, with 12 bases in between. CDR1 ENHRY and CDR2 SYGVKD come from the germline V gene. CDR3 in amino acids: CAISERESVYGYTF. The CDR3 region has the DNA TGTGCCATCAGTGAAAGGGAGTCGGTCTATGGCTACACCTTC.

The chain employs TRBV5-1 and TRBJ2-1; tentative D call: TRBD2 (5 bases). Germline CDR1 reads SGHRS; CDR2 reads YFSETQ. The CDR3 extends over 14 amino acids. V lost 0 bases, J lost 3 bases, and 7 bases lay in between. Written as DNA, the CDR3 is TGCGCCAGCAGCTTGGCCCGGGACTACAATGAGCAGTTCTTC. It codes for CASSLARDYNEQFF.

The V gene is TRBV28, the J gene TRBJ1-1, with D perhaps TRBD1 (5 bases). Germline V gives CDR1 MDHEN, CDR2 SYDVKM. The CDR3 is 17 amino acids. The V end was cut by 6 bases, the J end by 0 bases, with 20 bases between. CDR3 residues: CASSRARADPLNTEAFF. Written as DNA, the CDR3 is TGTGCCAGCAGCCGAGCCAGGGCCGACCCGTTGAACACTGAAGCTTTCTTT.

This clone was detected once. The chain combines TRBV5-5 with TRBJ1-4, with TRBD1 matching over 7 bases. The V segment lost 3 bases and the J segment 3 bases; nucleotides outside the gene matches: 8. CDR1 and CDR2 from the germline V gene are SGHKS and YYEKEE (reference sequence). This CDR3 spans 16 amino acids. The CDR3 DNA reads as TGTGCCAGCAGCTCCACCGGGACAGTGGCTAATGAAAAACTGTTTTTT. It translates to CASSSTGTVANEKLFF.

Concerning this clone itself: One junction end disagrees with the germline gene, perhaps due to a read error. V gene TRBV2 combines with J gene TRBJ2-7, with D perhaps TRBD2 (7 bases). Germline values: CDR1 SNHLY, CDR2 FYNNEI. The CDR3 has 12 residues. The CDR3 DNA reads TGTGCCAGCAGTTCCCTGGGGAGGGGGAACCGATTC. The encoded protein is CASSSLGRGNRF.

The chain uses TRBV4-1 and TRBJ1-6, with a weak D call TRBD1 (5 bases). In germline, CDR1 is MGHRA, CDR2 YSYEKL. This CDR3 has 16 residues. Trimming cost V 1 base and J 2 bases, with 9 bases left between them. The CDR3 sequence: CASSQVAGTYNSPLHF. Here the CDR3 DNA reads TGCGCCAGCAGCCAAGTGGCAGGGACCTATAATTCACCCCTCCACTTT.

The J gene is TRBJ1-2, the V gene TRBV12-3 or TRBV12-4, with TRBD1 identical over 8 bases. V gave up 5 bases and J gave up 5 bases; unmatched junction bases: 4. There are 13 residues in the CDR3. The CDR3 loop reads CASSPTGEYGYTF. The CDR3 DNA reads as TGTGCCAGCAGTCCGACAGGGGAGTATGGCTACACCTTC.

V and J are TRBV28 and TRBJ1-2; D gene unclear. The V and J ends lost 6 bases and 4 bases respectively, with 15 bases between them. Germline CDR1 reads MDHEN; CDR2 reads SYDVKM. The CDR3 length is 14 residues. The CDR3 spells CASSPSSRVYGYTF. CDR3 DNA sequence: TGTGCCAGCAGCCCCTCGTCTAGAGTCTATGGCTACACCTTC.

For the CDR3, the DNA is TGTGCCAGCAGTTTCCTCGGACAGGGGAGCAATCAGCCCCAGCATTTT. Amino acids: CASSFLGQGSNQPQHF. The chain links TRBV27 to TRBJ1-5; 9 nucleotides align to TRBD1. Trimming removed 3 bases from V and 1 base from J; junction bases left unmatched: 4. Per germline, CDR1 MNHEY and CDR2 SMNVEV (reference sequence). CDR3 length: 16 residues.

This clone was seen a single time. This chain's CDR3 is CASRGGYGNQPQHF. The CDR3 DNA follows: TGTGCCAGCAGGGGGGGATACGGCAATCAGCCCCAGCATTTT. The V and J genes are TRBV2 and TRBJ1-5; a weak D match, TRBD1 (5 bases). This CDR3 region has 14 residues. Germline CDR1 is SNHLY and CDR2 is FYNNEI. V was shortened by 6 bases and J by 2 bases, with 11 bases between the two germline ends.

The chain links TRBV7-9 to TRBJ1-6; 8 nucleotides align to TRBD1. With V trimmed by 5 bases and J by 7 bases, 13 bases remained unmatched. In germline, CDR1 is SEHNR, CDR2 FQNEAQ (reference sequence). This CDR3 comprises 17 residues. This CDR3 is CASSRRTRQGRNSPLHF. CDR3 nucleotides: TGTGCCAGCAGCCGCCGGACACGACAGGGGAGGAATTCACCCCTCCACTTT.

The chain recombines TRBV6-5 with TRBJ1-2; a possible D gene is TRBD1 (6 bases). The CDR3 totals 14 residues. V was cut by 6 bases and J by 5 bases, with 16 bases left in between. CDR1 is MNHEY, CDR2 SVGAGI, per germline. The CDR3 reads CASRFGQLSYGYTF. The CDR3 DNA reads as TGTGCCAGCAGGTTTGGACAGCTTAGTTATGGCTACACCTTC.

CDR3 DNA: TGTGCCAGCAGCTCCGGACAGACCAGCACAGATACGCAGTATTTT. Translating it yields CASSSGQTSTDTQYF. The rearrangement joins TRBV13 to TRBJ2-3; D perhaps matches TRBD1 (6 bases). Germline V gene data show CDR1 as PRHDT and CDR2 as FYEKMQ (reference sequence). This CDR3 is 15 amino acids long. V was clipped by 4 bases and J by 0 bases, with 11 bases between them.

This clone was seen a few times. Written as DNA, the CDR3 is TGTGCCAGCAGTTATGCGGTGAGCGCCTCTGGAAACACCATATATTTT. This gives the protein CASSYAVSASGNTIYF. The rearrangement links TRBV6-5 to TRBJ1-3, with D unresolved. V was clipped by 3 bases and J by 0 bases, with 12 bases between them. This CDR3 has 16 residues. In germline, CDR1 is MNHEY, CDR2 SVGAGI.

CDR3 in amino acids: CASRTTSGGQVEQFF. The CDR3 coding sequence is TGTGCCAGCCGTACGACTAGCGGAGGGCAAGTTGAGCAGTTCTTC. The genes are TRBV6-5 and TRBJ2-1, with 9 bases lining up with TRBD2. The germline V gene encodes CDR1 MNHEY and CDR2 SVGAGI. The trim removed 8 bases at V and 9 bases at J, leaving 14 bases unmatched. The CDR3 totals 15 residues.

V and J are TRBV29-1 and TRBJ2-7, with 12 bases aligning to TRBD2. The germline CDR1 and CDR2 sequences are SQVTM and ANQGSEA. Trimming took 7 bases from V and 7 from J; bases not matched to a gene: 8. This CDR3 is 13 amino acids long. The DNA for the CDR3 is TGCAGCGCTATGACTAGCGGGAGCGGAGAGCAGTACTTC. Residues: CSAMTSGSGEQYF.

This chain joins TRBV19 and TRBJ1-3; TRBD1 agrees at 7 bases. This CDR3 comprises 15 residues. Germline V lookup: CDR1 LNHDA, CDR2 SQIVND (reference sequence). The V gene end was trimmed by 6 bases and the J gene end by 0 bases; junction bases not matched to a gene: 5. The CDR3 bases are TGTGCCAGTAGATTTGACAGGGCCTCTGGAAACACCATATATTTT. Translating it yields CASRFDRASGNTIYF. The complete variable domain, with remaining parts taken from reference TRBV19 and TRBJ1-3, reads DGGITQSPKYLFRKEGQNVTLSCEQNLNHDAMYWYRQDPGQGLRLIYYSQIVNDFQKGDIAEGYSVSREKKESFPLTVTSAQKNPTAFYLCASRFDRASGNTIYFGEGSWLTVV.

The chain uses TRBV7-2 and TRBJ1-2, with 7 bases aligning to TRBD1. CDR1 is SGHTA and CDR2 is FQGNSA in the germline V gene. Losses at the gene ends were 5 bases for V and 5 bases for J; bases not matched to a gene: 8. The length of the CDR3 is 14 residues. The CDR3 spells CASSPYQGGYGYTF. Written as DNA, the CDR3 is TGTGCCAGCAGCCCCTATCAGGGGGGATATGGCTACACCTTC.

This clone was recorded at least ten times. CDR3 DNA: TGCGCCAGCAGCTTGGACTACTCAGCCTTCGGCTACACCTTC. Translation gives CASSLDYSAFGYTF. The chain is built from TRBV5-1 and TRBJ1-2; no clear D gene. The CDR3 is made up of 14 amino acids. The germline CDR1 and CDR2 sequences are SGHRS and YFSETQ. The V end was cut by 0 bases, the J end by 8 bases, with 14 bases between.